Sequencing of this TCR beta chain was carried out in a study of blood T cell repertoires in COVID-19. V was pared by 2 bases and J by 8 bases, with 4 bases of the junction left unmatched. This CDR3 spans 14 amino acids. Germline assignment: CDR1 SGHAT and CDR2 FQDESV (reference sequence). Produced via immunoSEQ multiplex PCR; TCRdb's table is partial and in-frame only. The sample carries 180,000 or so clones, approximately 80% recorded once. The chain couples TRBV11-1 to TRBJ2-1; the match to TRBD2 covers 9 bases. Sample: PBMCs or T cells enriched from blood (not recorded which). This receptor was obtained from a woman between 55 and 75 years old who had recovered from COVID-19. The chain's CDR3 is CASSLMAGGDEQFF. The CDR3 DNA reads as TGTGCCAGCAGCTTAATGGCGGGGGGGGATGAGCAGTTCTTC.